This is a list of T cell receptor beta chains from one sample in a study of blood T cell repertoires in COVID-19. The table came from immunoSEQ multiplex PCR; TCRdb's copy has only in-frame clones and leaves some out. The sample lists around 45,000 clones, 60% to 85% occurring once. The sequenced sample consisted of peripheral blood. These receptors were obtained from a woman of 80 years or more with acute or convalescent COVID-19. CDR3s include the opening cysteine and the closing phenylalanine or tryptophan. The order of the fields is D gene, V gene, CDR3 length, J gene, clone size, CDR3 protein, CDR3 DNA. A D gene is named only where the DNA matches it firmly. Clone size appears in some rows only: once, few, many, or a class for an expanded clone.

>-|TRBV7-9|11|TRBJ1-2|-
CASSYTRGYTF
TGTGCCAGCAGCTACACTAGAGGCTACACCTTC
>-|TRBV20-1|11|TRBJ2-7|-
CSARDVNEQYF
TGCAGTGCTAGAGACGTTAACGAGCAGTACTTC
>-|TRBV10-3|14|TRBJ1-2|-
CAISTETGDYGYTF
TGTGCCATCAGTACAGAGACCGGGGACTATGGCTACACCTTC
>-|TRBV7-2|14|TRBJ1-2|-
CASSVQGRDYGYTF
TGTGCCAGCAGCGTACAGGGACGTGACTATGGCTACACCTTC
>-|TRBV4-1|15|TRBJ2-3|-
CASSQDEGLADTQYF
TGCGCCAGCAGCCAAGATGAAGGTCTAGCAGATACGCAGTATTTT
>TRBD1|TRBV2|15|TRBJ2-5|-
CASSGDSRTQETQYF
TGTGCCAGCAGTGGGGACAGTAGAACCCAAGAGACCCAGTACTTC
>-|TRBV5-8|15|TRBJ2-1|-
CASSFGGTYHNEQFF
TGTGCCAGCAGCTTTGGGGGCACCTACCACAATGAGCAGTTCTTC
>TRBD1|TRBV28|16|TRBJ2-7|-
CASSTMGQASSYEQYF
TGTGCCAGCAGTACCATGGGACAGGCCAGCTCCTACGAGCAGTACTTC
>-|TRBV21-1|12|TRBJ1-3|-
CASWPSGNTIYF
TGTGCCAGCTGGCCTTCTGGAAACACCATATATTTT
>-|TRBV7-9|18|TRBJ1-2|-
CASSLGGLRGQPNYGYTF
TGTGCCAGCAGCTTAGGGGGGCTTCGGGGCCAACCTAACTATGGCTACACCTTC
>-|TRBV10-2|15|TRBJ2-7|-
CASSESREWAYEQYF
TGCGCCAGCAGTGAGAGTCGGGAGTGGGCCTACGAGCAGTACTTC
>TRBD2|TRBV10-3|15|TRBJ2-1|once
CAIATSASSYNEQFF
TGTGCCATAGCTACTAGCGCCAGCTCCTACAATGAGCAGTTCTTC
>-|TRBV30|12|TRBJ2-7|-
CAWSVSVYEQYF
TGTGCCTGGAGCGTCTCCGTTTACGAGCAGTACTTC
>TRBD1|TRBV5-1|15|TRBJ2-7|-
CASSLGPGQPNEQYF
TGCGCCAGCAGCTTGGGTCCGGGACAGCCAAACGAGCAGTACTTC
>TRBD2|TRBV27|16|TRBJ2-5|-
CASSFPEREEMETQYF
TGTGCCAGCAGTTTCCCAGAGCGGGAGGAGATGGAGACCCAGTACTTC
>-|TRBV5-1|12|TRBJ2-3|-
CASSLLSDTQYF
TGCGCCAGCAGCTTGTTGTCGGATACGCAGTATTTT
>TRBD1|TRBV2|14|TRBJ1-6|few
CASRGTGSGSPLHF
TGTGCCAGCAGGGGGACAGGGTCGGGGTCACCCCTCCACTTT
>TRBD2|TRBV18|15|TRBJ2-5|-
CASSPTSGVQETQYF
TGTGCCAGCTCACCAACTAGCGGGGTCCAAGAGACCCAGTACTTC
>-|TRBV5-6|14|TRBJ1-3|-
CASTDTLSGNTIYF
TGTGCCAGCACGGACACCCTTTCTGGAAACACCATATATTTT
>TRBD1|TRBV24-1|16|TRBJ1-2|-
CATSKVPGTGHYGYTF
TGTGCCACCAGTAAAGTTCCCGGGACAGGGCACTATGGCTACACCTTC
>-|TRBV15|13|TRBJ2-4|-
CATSKWGENIQYF
TGTGCCACCAGCAAATGGGGGGAAAACATTCAGTACTTC
>TRBD1|TRBV4-1|15|TRBJ1-1|once
CASSQSRGGNTEAFF
TGCGCCAGCAGCCAGTCTAGAGGGGGCAACACTGAAGCTTTCTTT
>-|TRBV24-1|12|TRBJ2-1|once
CATSPYGNEQFF
TGTGCCACCAGTCCGTACGGGAATGAGCAGTTCTTC
>TRBD2|TRBV14|15|TRBJ2-1|-
CASRRAGGPTNEQFF
TGTGCCAGCCGCCGAGCGGGAGGGCCCACTAATGAGCAGTTCTTC